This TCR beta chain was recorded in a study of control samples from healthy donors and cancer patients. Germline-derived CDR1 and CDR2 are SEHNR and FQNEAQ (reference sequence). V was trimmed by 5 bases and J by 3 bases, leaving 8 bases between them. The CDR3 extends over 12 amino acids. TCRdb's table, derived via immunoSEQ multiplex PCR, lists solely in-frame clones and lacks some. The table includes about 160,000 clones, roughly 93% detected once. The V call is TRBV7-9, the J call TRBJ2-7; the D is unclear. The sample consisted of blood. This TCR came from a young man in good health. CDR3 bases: TGTGCCAGCAGCCCCCCCAACTACGAGCAGTACTTC. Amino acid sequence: CASSPPNYEQYF.